The rows below give T cell receptor beta chains drawn from one sample of a study of blood T cell repertoires in COVID-19. Measured with immunoSEQ multiplex PCR; TCRdb has only the in-frame clones, and not every one. This table has under 250,000 clones, 82% appearing once. The material sequenced was PBMCs or T cells enriched from blood (not recorded which). The source is a woman aged 55-70 years who had recovered from COVID-19. Both conserved end residues are trimmed from each CDR3. The order of the fields is D gene, V gene, J gene, CDR3 protein. D genes are given only for firm matches.

d_gene: NA; v_gene: TRBV27; j_gene: TRBJ2-3; CDR3aa: ASSYSRRADTQY
d_gene: TRBD2; v_gene: TRBV2; j_gene: TRBJ2-1; CDR3aa: ASSGVGGDYNEQF
d_gene: NA; v_gene: TRBV5-6; j_gene: TRBJ1-4; CDR3aa: ASSSVRGFNEKLF
d_gene: TRBD1; v_gene: TRBV15; j_gene: TRBJ1-4; CDR3aa: ATSRDVGDREGEKLF
d_gene: TRBD1; v_gene: TRBV7-3; j_gene: TRBJ2-1; CDR3aa: ASSFRGPGQGLLNEQF
d_gene: TRBD2; v_gene: TRBV5-1; j_gene: TRBJ2-3; CDR3aa: ASSLSILTSGSPDTQY
d_gene: NA; v_gene: TRBV2; j_gene: TRBJ1-1; CDR3aa: ASRRDSGTEAF
d_gene: NA; v_gene: TRBV18; j_gene: TRBJ2-6; CDR3aa: ASSSTGNSGANVLT
d_gene: TRBD1; v_gene: TRBV15; j_gene: TRBJ2-3; CDR3aa: ATSRETGASTDTQY
d_gene: NA; v_gene: TRBV19; j_gene: TRBJ1-1; CDR3aa: ASSIFGSGTEAF
d_gene: NA; v_gene: TRBV3-1/TRBV3-2; j_gene: TRBJ2-7; CDR3aa: ASSPSSGPYEQY
d_gene: TRBD1; v_gene: TRBV5-1; j_gene: TRBJ2-3; CDR3aa: AIDRAKVTDTQY
d_gene: TRBD1; v_gene: TRBV19; j_gene: TRBJ1-5; CDR3aa: ASRGTGGVGQPQH
d_gene: TRBD2; v_gene: TRBV4-3; j_gene: TRBJ2-5; CDR3aa: ASSQDASGTSGGHQETQY
d_gene: NA; v_gene: TRBV6-2/TRBV6-3; j_gene: TRBJ2-2; CDR3aa: ASSYRLVGGGTGELF
d_gene: TRBD1; v_gene: TRBV5-4; j_gene: TRBJ1-4; CDR3aa: ASSIRGSNEKLF
d_gene: TRBD1; v_gene: TRBV28; j_gene: TRBJ1-4; CDR3aa: ASSLRGMEEKLF
d_gene: NA; v_gene: TRBV4-2; j_gene: TRBJ2-7; CDR3aa: ASSRGGITRSYEQY
d_gene: NA; v_gene: TRBV19; j_gene: TRBJ1-3; CDR3aa: ASSTLGSSGNTIY
d_gene: TRBD1; v_gene: TRBV14; j_gene: TRBJ1-6; CDR3aa: ASSQGGQGARSPLH
d_gene: NA; v_gene: TRBV6-4; j_gene: TRBJ2-7; CDR3aa: ASSEGISYEQY
d_gene: NA; v_gene: TRBV15; j_gene: TRBJ2-2; CDR3aa: ATSRDYLGANTGELF
d_gene: NA; v_gene: TRBV24-1; j_gene: TRBJ1-1; CDR3aa: ATRRGMNTEAF
d_gene: NA; v_gene: TRBV29-1; j_gene: TRBJ1-2; CDR3aa: SVDAGAYGYT
d_gene: TRBD1; v_gene: TRBV6-6; j_gene: TRBJ1-2; CDR3aa: ASSFTGANYGYT
d_gene: NA; v_gene: TRBV7-9; j_gene: TRBJ2-5; CDR3aa: ASTLTGRQETQY
d_gene: TRBD1; v_gene: TRBV2; j_gene: TRBJ1-1; CDR3aa: ASKGTGNTEAF
d_gene: NA; v_gene: TRBV21-1; j_gene: TRBJ2-2; CDR3aa: ASSEPAGESNTGELF
d_gene: NA; v_gene: TRBV18; j_gene: TRBJ1-4; CDR3aa: ASSMGLVGEKLF